The entry that follows covers one TCR beta chain sequence. Its antigen is currently not known. No much larger clone is present one base from it, and per-base qualities are unavailable. The sample belongs to a study of OX40 agonist ivuxolimab in advanced cancers. The study in broad terms: The costimulatory receptor OX40 (CD134) was targeted by ivuxolimab, a fully human IgG2 agonistic monoclonal antibody. Intravenous ivuxolimab was administered to patients every 2 weeks at six dose levels: 0.01, 0.1, 0.3, 1.5, 3 and 10 mg/kg. Of the roughly 54 patients in dose escalation, some 20 had hepatocellular carcinoma, some 15 had melanoma, 9 had renal cell carcinoma and 9 had head and neck cancer. The dose-escalation cohort was roughly 83% male with a mean age of approximately 60 years, ranging from about 20 to 80. Prior anti-PD-1, anti-PD-L1 or anti-CTLA-4 therapy was permitted, and approximately 39% of dose-escalation patients had received checkpoint inhibitors. Partial responses occurred in three dose-escalation patients, of whom one had hepatocellular carcinoma and two had cutaneous melanoma. Peripheral TCRbeta sequencing was intended to test whether TCR sequence diversity was altered and clonal T-cell expansion was caused by ivuxolimab. The paper covers the monotherapy dose-escalation part of the phase I ivuxolimab trial, which included N ≈ 50 patients. What the study reported, not specific to this receptor: Partial responders in the 0.1-3.0 mg/kg groups had among the lowest normalized peripheral clonal expansion, especially among CD8+ T cells. Low levels of normalized T-cell clonal expansion were also seen in some patients who did not respond. At doses of 0.1 to 3.0 mg/kg, clonal expansion of both CD4+ and CD8+ T cells in blood was seen between baseline and week 6. After ivuxolimab, expanded clones were on average more numerous among CD8+ T cells than among CD4+ T cells. The antigen specificity of the clonally expanded peripheral T cells was not determined.

The trial excluded patients who had a history of autoimmune disease or were on systemic immunosuppression. In every dose cohort, peripheral blood was drawn for TCR sequencing at baseline, cycle 4 day 1, and cycle 7 day 1. Samples came from an open-label, multicenter, first-in-human phase I dose-escalation trial of ivuxolimab. The trial enrolled adults with locally advanced or metastatic head and neck squamous cell, hepatocellular, melanoma or renal cell carcinoma. Before TCR sequencing, CD4+ T cells and CD8+ T cells were sorted from peripheral blood as separate populations. Genomic DNA was isolated from the sorted cells so that the TCRbeta CDR3 region could be sequenced. TCRbeta CDR3 regions were sequenced using the immunoSEQ Assay. In TCRdb, the immuneACCESS table is reduced to in-frame sequences with V and J assigned. These tables do not hold every clone; where another copy was compared, an unresolved V gene accounts for under half, and the others remain unexplained. The sample data list about 55,000 clones, and more than 70% of these were observed just once. Around 4.3% of the sample is taken by the ten largest.

The specimen was CD4+ or CD8+ T cells sorted from blood, collected in a trial of the OX40 agonist ivuxolimab. The TCR originated in an adult with an advanced solid tumor such as melanoma, head and neck, liver or kidney cancer.

DNA sequence: TGTGCCAGCTTCACTCTCAGGGGTCTAGGCTACGAGCAGTACTTC. This encodes CASFTLRGLGYEQYF. The V and J segments used are TRBV28 and TRBJ2-7; perhaps TRBD1 is the D gene, with 6 bases matching. As encoded in the germline V gene, CDR1 is MDHEN while CDR2 is SYDVKM. Measured from the cysteine to the phenylalanine, the CDR3 is 15 residues long. The read is trimmed to its CDR3 DNA, 45 bases read in frame from base 1. The junction carries 20 bases between V and J, which are trimmed by 8 bases and 3 bases respectively.